This TCR beta chain is from a study of T cell clonotyping in hematopoietic cell transplantation. V lost 0 bases and J 8 bases, leaving 13 bases between the germline ends. This CDR3 is 15 amino acids long. The germline gives CDR1 MNHNS, CDR2 SASEGT. The assay was immunoSEQ multiplex PCR, and TCRdb's table has in-frame clones only and misses some. The data hold 5,000 to 6,000 clones, with 72% observed a single time. The receptor was derived from a female patient aged 50-60 years who had an allogeneic stem cell transplant, so the T cells may come from the graft donor. Some clones in this sample may be carry-over from other donors' samples. The chain links TRBV6-1 to TRBJ1-4; D unclear. Sequenced material: PBMCs, taken 100 days after allogeneic stem cell transplant. This chain's CDR3 is CASSEALGVGEKLFF. The DNA for the CDR3 is TGTGCCAGCAGTGAAGCGCTTGGGGTTGGAGAAAAACTGTTTTTT.